A single sample gave rise to the 26 T cell receptor beta chains below, sequenced in a study of vaccination and CD4 T cells after COVID-19 (dated by TCRdb to 2022 to 2024). Library preparation used PCR. Sequenced using an Illumina iSeq 100. TCR sequencing of DNA from cultured CD4+ T cells used the Oncomine TCR Beta short-read assay at the Johns Hopkins FTIC core. TCRdb reran the public reads through fastp at Q25 and MiXCR, keeping productive beta chains. Rows with one shared CDR3 protein collapse into an entry with the most common genes and DNA. The sample profile shows under 20,000 distinct CDR3 sequences; over 35% of them were found once. The top ten clones comprise around a sixth of the sample. No cognate antigen is known for these TCRs. Explained via the paper, the time point label denotes: late sampling 161 to 241 days after vaccination in a few convalescent patients. The treatment or condition label on this specimen signifies: approximately nine-day PBMC culture with coronavirus spike peptide pools or control peptides (ViraFEST assay).

The sequencing here drew on CD4+ T cells from blood, cultured in vitro, taken about 7 months after SARS-CoV-2 vaccination. Source of these receptors: a human donor who had recovered from COVID-19.

This clonotype was counted between two and nine times. The chain combines TRBV6-5 with TRBJ1-2; a weak D match, TRBD1 (6 bases). This CDR3 is 14 amino acids long. The V gene lost 4 bases and the J gene lost 5 bases, with 14 bases spanning the gap. Per germline, CDR1 MNHEY and CDR2 SVGAGI. The CDR3 DNA reads TGTGCCAGCAGTTTCAGGGGAAGGCCATATGGCTACACCTTC. Translated: CASSFRGRPYGYTF.

The CDR3 loop reads CASSKEGGYAYEQYF. The CDR3 DNA reads TGTGCCAGCAGCAAGGAGGGCGGATATGCCTACGAGCAGTACTTC. The chain recombines TRBV7-2 with TRBJ2-7; a weak D match, TRBD2 (6 bases). Trimming cost V 5 bases and J 2 bases, with 16 bases left between them. CDR1 SGHTA and CDR2 FQGNSA come from the germline V gene. The CDR3 has 15 amino acids.

The chain recombines TRBV21-1 with TRBJ2-1; the table's TRBD1 call for D was not verified on the DNA. TRBV21-1 is deemed a pseudogene. The CDR3 runs 17 residues. In DNA form, the CDR3 reads TGTGCCAGCAGCAAAGGGCGTAGGAGGGGGCGGCTAGTAGAGCAGTTCTTC. Protein sequence: CASSKGRRRGRLVEQFF.

The chain recombines TRBV11-1 with TRBJ2-3; TRBD1 is a possible D gene (6 bases). Germline V gene data show CDR1 as SGHAT and CDR2 as FQDESV (reference sequence). The CDR3 is 14 amino acids. The ends were cut back, 5 bases at V and 4 bases at J, with 13 bases in the middle. The CDR3 nucleotides are TGTGCCAGCAGCCCCCGACAGGACTCAGATACGCAGTATTTT. This sequence encodes CASSPRQDSDTQYF.

The rearrangement uses TRBV5-4 and TRBJ1-1; unclear D gene. Between the trimmed V and J ends, which lost 3 bases and 1 base, there was a span of 7 bases. This CDR3 has 13 residues. Germline V CDR1 and CDR2: SGHNT, YYREEE (reference sequence). Here the CDR3 reads CASSWSWNTEAFF. The CDR3 nucleotides read TGTGCCAGCAGCTGGAGCTGGAACACTGAAGCTTTCTTT.

CDR3 in amino acids: CSAQSGLAGVYNEQFF. CDR3 nucleotide sequence: TGCAGTGCTCAAAGCGGACTAGCGGGGGTCTACAATGAGCAGTTCTTC. This chain joins TRBV20-1 and TRBJ2-1; 13 nucleotides match TRBD2. V trimming: 5 bases; J trimming: 3 bases; junction bases outside the gene matches: 7. The germline CDR1 and CDR2 sequences are DFQATT and SNEGSKA (reference sequence). The CDR3 has 16 residues.

The CDR3 DNA sequence: TGTGCCAGCAGCCAGCTACTAGCGGGGGGCTACGAGCAGTACTTC. Protein sequence: CASSQLLAGGYEQYF. The chain employs TRBV4-2 and TRBJ2-7; 12 bases fit TRBD2. The germline CDR1 and CDR2 sequences are LGHNA and YNFKEQ. V trimming: 3 bases; J trimming: 3 bases; junction bases outside the gene matches: 3. There are 15 residues in the CDR3.

The chain is built from TRBV6-1 and TRBJ1-6; D might be TRBD1 (5 bases). CDR1 and CDR2 from the germline V gene are MNHNS and SASEGT. This CDR3 has 13 residues. V was trimmed by 4 bases and J by 7 bases, leaving 8 bases between them. The CDR3 here is CASSAQGNSPLHF. The CDR3 coding sequence is TGTGCCAGCAGTGCGCAGGGAAATTCACCCCTCCACTTT.

V gene TRBV20-1 combines with J gene TRBJ1-1; D remains unclear. The CDR3 contains 13 residues. Germline CDR1 is DFQATT and CDR2 is SNEGSKA (reference sequence). V was shortened by 1 base and J by 5 bases, with 11 bases between the two germline ends. Written as DNA, the CDR3 is TGCAGTGCTAGAGGGGGAAGTGGAACTGAAGCTTTCTTT. Translating gives CSARGGSGTEAFF.

The chain recombines TRBV28 with TRBJ1-5; 8 bases map to TRBD1. Germline CDR1 MDHEN, CDR2 SYDVKM. The CDR3 extends over 15 amino acids. Trimming cost V 6 bases and J 6 bases; bases outside gene matches: 10. The CDR3 loop is CASRTGQGDSQPQHF. DNA for the CDR3: TGTGCCAGCAGAACCGGACAGGGCGATAGTCAGCCCCAGCATTTT.

This clonotype was seen a few times. Compared with germline, one end of the junction differs, possibly owing to a read error. This chain connects TRBV7-7 to TRBJ2-3; D is undetermined. The germline gives CDR1 SSHAT, CDR2 FNYEAQ (reference sequence). The CDR3 totals 13 residues. The CDR3 protein is CASSFSVADTQYF. CDR3 coding DNA: TGTGCTAGCAGCTTTTCAGTCGCAGATACGCAGTATTTT.

The rearrangement links TRBV20-1 to TRBJ1-1, with D uncertain. Germline CDR1 is DFQATT and CDR2 is SNEGSKA (reference sequence). This CDR3 region has 12 residues. V shed 6 bases and J shed 3 bases, with 11 bases lying between them. CDR3 coding DNA: TGCAGTGCCATAGGTCCATACACTGAAGCTTTCTTT. It yields the protein CSAIGPYTEAFF.

CDR3 in amino acids: CSARDRVGTEAFF. The CDR3 DNA reads TGCAGTGCCCGGGACAGGGTGGGCACTGAAGCTTTCTTT. V usage is TRBV20-1 and J usage is TRBJ1-1; 9 bases match TRBD1. V dropped 6 bases and J dropped 4; count of bases not matched to a gene: 6. The CDR3 is made up of 13 amino acids. Germline CDR1 is DFQATT and CDR2 is SNEGSKA (reference sequence).

The genes are TRBV7-9 and TRBJ2-7, with a possible D match to TRBD2 (6 bases). From germline, CDR1 is SEHNR and CDR2 FQNEAQ (reference sequence). The CDR3 spans 13 residues. V shed 4 bases and J shed 6 bases, with 13 bases lying between them. The CDR3 loop reads CASSSGGKREQYF. CDR3 DNA sequence: TGTGCCAGCAGCTCTGGGGGGAAGCGCGAGCAGTACTTC.

The chain employs TRBV19 and TRBJ2-7; 8 bases agree with TRBD2. With V trimmed by 0 bases and J by 2 bases, 3 bases remained unmatched. This CDR3 spans 15 amino acids. Germline lookup yields CDR1 LNHDA and CDR2 SQIVND (reference sequence). The CDR3 sequence is CASSIEAGVTYEQYF. The CDR3 nucleotides read TGTGCCAGTAGTATAGAAGCGGGGGTAACCTACGAGCAGTACTTC.

J is TRBJ2-1 and V is TRBV15, with 7 bases aligning to TRBD2. With 5 bases clipped from V and 4 bases from J, the junction kept 5 bases outside the gene matches. Germline V gives CDR1 LNHNV, CDR2 YYDKDF (reference sequence). The CDR3 is 14 amino acids. Here the CDR3 reads CATSSGGGYNEQFF. In DNA form, the CDR3 reads TGTGCCACCAGCTCCGGCGGGGGATACAATGAGCAGTTCTTC.

This clonotype came up a few times. The chain combines TRBV19 with TRBJ1-6; D gene ambiguous. V gave up 3 bases and J gave up 5 bases, with 11 bases separating them. Germline V gene lookup returns CDR1 LNHDA and CDR2 SQIVND (reference sequence). The CDR3 consists of 15 residues. Here the CDR3 reads CASSILAVNNSPLHF. In nucleotides, the CDR3 is TGTGCCAGTAGTATCCTGGCAGTTAATAATTCACCCCTCCACTTT.

This clonotype has only one observation. The chain recombines TRBV2 with TRBJ1-5; the match to TRBD1 covers 12 bases. Germline V CDR1 and CDR2: SNHLY, FYNNEI. The V segment lost 6 bases and the J segment 6 bases; nucleotides outside the gene matches: 6. This CDR3 has 15 residues. CDR3 in amino acids: CASSPGTGGIQPQHF. CDR3 DNA sequence: TGTGCCAGCAGCCCCGGGACAGGGGGCATTCAGCCCCAGCATTTT.

This chain uses TRBV6-1 with TRBJ2-5; TRBD2 might be the D (5 bases). The CDR3 totals 16 residues. V was trimmed by 6 bases and J by 2 bases, leaving 19 bases between them. Germline V gene sequence: CDR1 MNHNS, CDR2 SASEGT. CDR3 protein: CASRLGGPWAQETQYF. CDR3 DNA sequence: TGTGCCAGCAGACTAGGAGGCCCCTGGGCGCAAGAGACCCAGTACTTC.

This chain joins TRBV7-2 and TRBJ2-1, with D uncertain. With the DNA end fitting TRBJ2-7 better, the J assignment may be wrong. The CDR3 is 12 amino acids. CDR1 is SGHTA, CDR2 FQGNSA, per germline. The CDR3: CASSFGLGEQYF. The DNA of the CDR3 is TGTGCCAGCAGCTTTGGGTTGGGCGAGCAGTACTTC.

The chain joins TRBV20-1 to TRBJ2-7; 8 positions match TRBD2. The junction had 4 bases not matched to a gene; V was cut back by 2 bases and J by 1 base. Germline CDR1 and CDR2: DFQATT and SNEGSKA (reference sequence). There are 14 residues in the CDR3. The CDR3 DNA is TGCAGTGCTAGACAGCCGGGAGGGTCCTACGAGCAGTACTTC. This encodes CSARQPGGSYEQYF.

This chain joins TRBV20-1 and TRBJ1-5; 9 bases map to TRBD1. V shed 1 base and J 5 bases; nucleotides not matched to a gene: 3. The V gene's germline CDR1 is DFQATT and CDR2 SNEGSKA (reference sequence). CDR3 length: 14 residues. The CDR3 DNA sequence: TGCAGTGCTAGAGTGACAGGGGGGGATCAGCCCCAGCATTTT. Its translation is CSARVTGGDQPQHF.

V gene TRBV7-2 combines with J gene TRBJ2-1; D might be TRBD2 (5 bases). V was shortened by 7 bases and J by 9 bases, with 22 bases between the two germline ends. The CDR3 is 15 amino acids. Germline values: CDR1 SGHTA, CDR2 FQGNSA. Here the CDR3 reads CASTKVPLGLSEQFF. The CDR3 coding sequence is TGTGCCAGCACCAAAGTCCCACTAGGGCTCAGTGAGCAGTTCTTC.

This chain links TRBV20-1 with TRBJ2-7, with unresolved D. CDR3 length: 16 residues. Germline CDR1 and CDR2: DFQATT and SNEGSKA (reference sequence). The V and J ends lost 2 bases and 3 bases respectively, with 20 bases between them. CDR3 protein: CSARPRPGRGNYEQYF. The CDR3 DNA follows: TGCAGTGCTAGACCTCGCCCCGGACGAGGAAACTACGAGCAGTACTTC.

The chain links TRBV28 to TRBJ1-1; D is undetermined. The CDR3 is 15 amino acids. Germline V CDR1 and CDR2: MDHEN, SYDVKM. Between the trimmed V and J ends, which lost 6 bases and 0 bases, there was a span of 14 bases. This CDR3 is CASSPPGSLNTEAFF. The CDR3 DNA reads as TGTGCCAGCAGCCCCCCTGGCAGTTTGAACACTGAAGCTTTCTTT.

This clonotype occurred a few times. The rearrangement links TRBV20-1 to TRBJ2-7; 9 positions agree with TRBD1. The J segment lost 4 bases and the V segment lost 6 bases, leaving 13 bases of the junction unmatched. There are 15 residues in the CDR3. Per germline, CDR1 DFQATT and CDR2 SNEGSKA (reference sequence). The CDR3 region is CSAALTGGRRYEQYF. The CDR3 DNA reads TGCAGTGCGGCCCTTACAGGGGGCCGTCGATACGAGCAGTACTTC.